These 10 T cell receptor beta chains came from one sample sequenced in a study of blood T cell repertoires in COVID-19. Repertoires were generated with immunoSEQ multiplex PCR, while TCRdb's copy carries only in-frame clones and drops some. The repertoire includes about 220,000 clones, 65% to 90% of them detected once, and 9.7% sits in the top ten. Source material: peripheral blood. The source of these receptors is a man over 45 with active or convalescent COVID-19.

This chain joins TRBV4-1 and TRBJ2-4; the D gene is possibly TRBD1 (6 bases). The V end was cut by 1 base, the J end by 14 bases, with 12 bases between. Germline V CDR1 and CDR2: MGHRA, YSYEKL. This CDR3 is built from 12 residues. DNA of the CDR3: TGCGCCAGCAGCCAAGGGCAGGGGTTTAAGTACTTC. Protein: CASSQGQGFKYF.

The V gene is TRBV5-1, the J gene TRBJ1-2, with D uncertain. The V and J ends lost 4 bases and 1 base respectively, with 11 bases between them. Germline loops: CDR1 SGHRS, CDR2 YFSETQ. CDR3 length equals 14 residues. CDR3 coding DNA: TGCGCCAGCAGCCCTAGCACTTATAACTATGGCTACACCTTC. This gives the protein CASSPSTYNYGYTF.

The V call is TRBV19, the J call TRBJ2-2, with 9 bases matching TRBD1. Germline CDR1 and CDR2: LNHDA and SQIVND (reference sequence). The CDR3 loop spans 15 amino acids. Trimming at V came to 5 bases and at J to 6 bases, leaving 7 bases not matched to a gene. CDR3 loop: CASSVTTGGPGELFF. The CDR3, as DNA: TGTGCCAGTAGTGTCACCACAGGGGGCCCCGGGGAGCTGTTTTTT.

The chain employs TRBV12-3 or TRBV12-4 and TRBJ1-1; 7 nucleotides agree with TRBD1. The V segment lost 5 bases and the J segment 4 bases; nucleotides outside the gene matches: 4. This CDR3 spans 13 amino acids. CDR3 region: CASSRQGFTEAFF. CDR3 coding DNA: TGTGCCAGCAGTAGACAGGGTTTCACTGAAGCTTTCTTT.

This clone was picked up one time. V is TRBV6-4 and J is TRBJ1-5, with a weak D call TRBD1 (5 bases). This CDR3 has 18 residues. The ends were cut back, 3 bases at V and 0 bases at J, with 18 bases in the middle. From germline, CDR1 is MRHNA and CDR2 SNTAGT. CDR3 loop: CASSERRGSRNSNQPQHF. The CDR3 nucleotides are TGTGCCAGCAGTGAGCGACGGGGGTCAAGGAATAGCAATCAGCCCCAGCATTTT.

This chain connects TRBV18 to TRBJ2-3; possibly TRBD1 for D (6 bases). The germline V gene encodes CDR1 KGHSH and CDR2 LQKENI. The germline V and J ends were trimmed by 2 bases and 7 bases, with 13 bases remaining between them. The CDR3 loop spans 14 amino acids. CDR3: CASSPTTGSYTQYF. The DNA of the CDR3 is TGTGCCAGCTCACCAACGACAGGTTCTTATACGCAGTATTTT. Together with reference TRBV18 and TRBJ2-3, the CDR3 gives the full variable domain: NAGVMQNPRHLVRRRGQEARLRCSPMKGHSHVYWYRQLPEEGLKFMVYLQKENIIDESGMPKERFSAEFPKEGPSILRIQQVVRGDSAAYFCASSPTTGSYTQYFGPGTRLTVL.

The chain is built from TRBV5-6 and TRBJ2-3, with TRBD2 matching over 9 bases. Germline V lookup: CDR1 SGHDT, CDR2 YYEEEE. Trimming removed 4 bases from V and 4 bases from J; junction bases left unmatched: 1. The CDR3 has 13 amino acids. The chain's CDR3 is CASSGGGADTQYF. CDR3 DNA: TGTGCCAGCAGCGGCGGGGGGGCAGATACGCAGTATTTT. The variable domain in full, with the rest retrieved from reference TRBV5-6 and TRBJ2-3, is DAGVTQSPTHLIKTRGQQVTLRCSPKSGHDTVSWYQQALGQGPQFIFQYYEEEERQRGNFPDRFSGHQFPNYSSELNVNALLLGDSALYLCASSGGGADTQYFGPGTRLTVL.

The chain is built from TRBV4-3 and TRBJ2-2; 13 positions agree with TRBD2. This CDR3 spans 17 amino acids. V shed 4 bases, J shed 4 bases, and the junction held 6 bases outside the gene matches. CDR1 and CDR2 from the germline V gene are LGHNA and YSLEER. This CDR3 reads CASSPHGTSGITGELFF. CDR3 in DNA: TGCGCCAGCAGCCCCCATGGGACTAGCGGGATCACCGGGGAGCTGTTTTTT.

This clone was seen once. The genes are TRBV6-1 and TRBJ2-5; tentatively, D is TRBD1 (6 bases). Germline lookup yields CDR1 MNHNS and CDR2 SASEGT. The CDR3 is 15 amino acids. V lost 1 base and J 7 bases, leaving 16 bases between the germline ends. This CDR3 is CASSEEGRGYVTQYF. The CDR3 DNA reads TGTGCCAGCAGTGAAGAAGGCAGGGGCTATGTGACCCAGTACTTC.

The chain links TRBV2 to TRBJ2-5; 8 nucleotides match TRBD1. The junction had 5 bases not matched to a gene; V was cut back by 6 bases and J by 5 bases. This CDR3 has 13 residues. Germline-derived CDR1 and CDR2 are SNHLY and FYNNEI. Written as DNA, the CDR3 is TGTGCCAGCAGCGCAGGGGGCCGGGAGACCCAGTACTTC. Translated, it gives CASSAGGRETQYF.